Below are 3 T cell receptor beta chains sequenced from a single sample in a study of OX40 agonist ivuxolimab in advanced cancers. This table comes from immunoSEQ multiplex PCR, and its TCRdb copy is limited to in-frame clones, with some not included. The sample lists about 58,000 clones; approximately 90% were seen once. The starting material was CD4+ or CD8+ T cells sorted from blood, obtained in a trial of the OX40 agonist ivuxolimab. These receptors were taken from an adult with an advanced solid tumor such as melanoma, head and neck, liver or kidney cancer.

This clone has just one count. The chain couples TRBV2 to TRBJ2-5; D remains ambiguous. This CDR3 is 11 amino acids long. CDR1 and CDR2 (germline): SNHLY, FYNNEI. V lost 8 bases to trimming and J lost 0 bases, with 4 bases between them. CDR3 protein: CASEYQETQYF. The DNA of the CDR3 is TGTGCCAGCGAGTACCAAGAGACCCAGTACTTC.

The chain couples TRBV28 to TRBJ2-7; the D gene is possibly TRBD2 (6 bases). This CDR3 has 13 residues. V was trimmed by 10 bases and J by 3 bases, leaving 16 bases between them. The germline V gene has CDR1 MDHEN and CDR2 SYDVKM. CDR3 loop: CAILRRGSYEQYF. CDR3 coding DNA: TGTGCCATCCTCCGTCGGGGGAGCTACGAGCAGTACTTC. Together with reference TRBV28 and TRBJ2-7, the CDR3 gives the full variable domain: DVKVTQSSRYLVKRTGEKVFLECVQDMDHENMFWYRQDPGLGLRLIYFSYDVKMKEKGDIPEGYSVSREKKERFSLILESASTNQTSMYLCAILRRGSYEQYFGPGTRLTVT.

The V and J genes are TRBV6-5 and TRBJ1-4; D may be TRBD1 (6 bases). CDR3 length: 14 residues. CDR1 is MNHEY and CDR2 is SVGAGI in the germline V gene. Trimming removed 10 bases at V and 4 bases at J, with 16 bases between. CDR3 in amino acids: CATRAAGVNEKLFF. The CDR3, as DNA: TGTGCCACAAGAGCGGCAGGGGTTAATGAAAAACTGTTTTTT.